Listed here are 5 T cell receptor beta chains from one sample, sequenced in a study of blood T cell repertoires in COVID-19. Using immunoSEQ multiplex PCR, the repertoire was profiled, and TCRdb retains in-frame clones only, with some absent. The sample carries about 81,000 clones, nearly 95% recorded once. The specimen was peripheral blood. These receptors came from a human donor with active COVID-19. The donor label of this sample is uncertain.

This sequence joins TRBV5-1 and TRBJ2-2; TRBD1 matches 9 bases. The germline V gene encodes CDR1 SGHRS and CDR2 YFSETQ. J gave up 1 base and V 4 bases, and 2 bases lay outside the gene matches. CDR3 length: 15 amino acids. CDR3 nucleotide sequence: TGCGCCAGCAGCATGGGACAGGGGAACACCGGGGAGCTGTTTTTT. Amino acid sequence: CASSMGQGNTGELFF. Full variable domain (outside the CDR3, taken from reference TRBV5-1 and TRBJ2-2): KAGVTQTPRYLIKTRGQQVTLSCSPISGHRSVSWYQQTPGQGLQFLFEYFSETQRNKGNFPGRFSGRQFSNSRSEMNVSTLELGDSALYLCASSMGQGNTGELFFGEGSRLTVL.

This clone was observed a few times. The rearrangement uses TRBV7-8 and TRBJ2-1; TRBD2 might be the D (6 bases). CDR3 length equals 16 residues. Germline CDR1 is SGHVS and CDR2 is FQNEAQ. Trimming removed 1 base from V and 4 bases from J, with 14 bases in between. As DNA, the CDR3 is TGTGCCAGCAGCTTAGGGGGACGGGGGAGTTACAATGAGCAGTTCTTC. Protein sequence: CASSLGGRGSYNEQFF. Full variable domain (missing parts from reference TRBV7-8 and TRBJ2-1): GAGVSQSPRYKVAKRGQDVALRCDPISGHVSLFWYQQALGQGPEFLTYFQNEAQLDKSGLPSDRFFAERPEGSVSTLKIQRTQQEDSAVYLCASSLGGRGSYNEQFFGPGTRLTVL.

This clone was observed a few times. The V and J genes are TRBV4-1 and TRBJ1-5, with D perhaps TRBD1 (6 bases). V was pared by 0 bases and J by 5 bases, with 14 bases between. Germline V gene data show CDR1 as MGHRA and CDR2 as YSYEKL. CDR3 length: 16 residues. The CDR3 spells CASSQDSQGNYQPQHF. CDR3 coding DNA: TGCGCCAGCAGCCAAGATAGTCAGGGGAATTATCAGCCCCAGCATTTT.

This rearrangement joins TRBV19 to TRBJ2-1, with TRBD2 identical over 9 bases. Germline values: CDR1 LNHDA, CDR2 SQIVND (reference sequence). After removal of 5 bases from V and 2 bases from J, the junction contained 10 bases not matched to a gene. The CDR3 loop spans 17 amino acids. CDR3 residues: CASSRSTLAGPYNEQFF. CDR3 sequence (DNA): TGTGCCAGTAGTCGCAGCACTCTAGCGGGACCCTACAATGAGCAGTTCTTC.

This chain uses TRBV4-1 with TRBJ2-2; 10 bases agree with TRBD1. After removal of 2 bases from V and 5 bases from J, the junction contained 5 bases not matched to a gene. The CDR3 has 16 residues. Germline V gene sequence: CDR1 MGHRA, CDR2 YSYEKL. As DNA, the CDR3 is TGCGCCAGCAGCCAAACGAGACAGGGGGCGACCGGGGAGCTGTTTTTT. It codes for CASSQTRQGATGELFF.